These 23 T cell receptor beta chains came from one sample sequenced in a study of T-cell reconstitution after alpha-beta-depleted transplantation in children. Using unique molecular identifiers, the investigators prepared the TCRbeta library. TCRdb processed the PCR reads anew with MiXCR; each CDR3 protein has one entry. This sample carries a few hundred thousand distinct CDR3 sequences, about 9.4% of them seen once, and the ten largest clones take over 6%. Sequences were derived from PBMCs, sampled before TCRalphabeta/CD19-depleted stem cell transplant. The receptors derive from a boy under three years old with acute myeloid leukemia, due to receive a stem cell transplant.

The chain joins TRBV5-1 to TRBJ2-2, with 9 positions matching TRBD1. V gave up 0 bases and J gave up 5 bases; unmatched junction bases: 2. The length of the CDR3 is 15 residues. Germline loops: CDR1 SGHRS, CDR2 YFSETQ. The CDR3 reads CASSLGTGETGELFF. CDR3 in DNA: TGCGCCAGCAGCTTGGGGACAGGGGAGACCGGGGAGCTGTTTTTT.

This clonotype has only a few counts. The chain combines TRBV6-5 with TRBJ1-2, with D maybe TRBD1 (5 bases). V lost 2 bases and J 1 base, leaving 14 bases between the germline ends. The CDR3 totals 16 residues. Germline CDR1 and CDR2: MNHEY and SVGAGI. CDR3 sequence (DNA): TGTGCCAGCAGTTACGGTCCAGGGTCCCATAACTATGGCTACACCTTC. Translated, it gives CASSYGPGSHNYGYTF.

This clonotype has at least ten counts. This chain joins TRBV28 and TRBJ1-5; 7 bases line up with TRBD1. CDR3 length: 12 amino acids. Trimming took 5 bases from V and 5 from J; bases not matched to a gene: 0. CDR1 and CDR2 from the germline V gene are MDHEN and SYDVKM. This CDR3 is CASSQGDQPQHF. The DNA for the CDR3 is TGTGCCAGCAGTCAGGGGGATCAGCCCCAGCATTTT.

This clonotype was recorded at least ten times. The genes are TRBV27 and TRBJ2-7; 7 bases map to TRBD2. Germline CDR1 and CDR2: MNHEY and SMNVEV (reference sequence). V lost 3 bases and J lost 5; bases outside the gene matches: 7. The CDR3 runs to 14 residues. The chain's CDR3 is CASSFGGSLDEQYF. The CDR3 DNA reads as TGTGCCAGCAGTTTTGGCGGGAGTCTCGACGAGCAGTACTTC.

This clonotype was seen ten or more times. The chain recombines TRBV29-1 with TRBJ2-1, with 7 bases fitting TRBD2. The CDR3 contains 14 residues. With 6 bases clipped from V and 2 bases from J, the junction kept 7 bases outside the gene matches. Germline lookup yields CDR1 SQVTM and CDR2 ANQGSEA. CDR3 residues: CSVGLAGAYNEQFF. The DNA of the CDR3 is TGCAGCGTGGGTTTAGCGGGTGCCTACAATGAGCAGTTCTTC.

As concerns this clonotype: One base away lies a much larger clone, so this may be a sequencing read error. The chain recombines TRBV5-1 with TRBJ2-7; D unresolved. This CDR3 is built from 13 residues. CDR1 is SGHRS and CDR2 is YFSETQ in the germline V gene. The CDR3 DNA follows: TGCGCCAGCAGCTTGGTTCCCTCCCACGAGCAGTACTTC. Its translation: CASSLVPSHEQYF.

This clonotype was seen a few times. The junction departs from germline at one end; a sequencing error may be responsible. The chain recombines TRBV7-7 with TRBJ2-1; tentatively, D is TRBD2 (6 bases). The CDR3 has 13 amino acids. Per the germline V gene, CDR1 is SSHAT and CDR2 is FNYEAQ (reference sequence). CDR3 DNA: TGTGCTAGCAGCTTAAGACGGGGGTGTGAGCAGTTCTTC. Protein product: CASSLRRGCEQFF.

This clonotype was observed at least ten times. V usage is TRBV28 and J usage is TRBJ2-7; D gene ambiguous. CDR3 length equals 13 residues. Germline loops: CDR1 MDHEN, CDR2 SYDVKM. Trimming stripped 3 bases from V and 10 bases from J, with 16 bases between. CDR3 protein: CASSFESSPSQYF. CDR3 coding DNA: TGTGCCAGCAGTTTCGAGTCCAGTCCTTCTCAGTACTTC.

This rearrangement joins TRBV6-2 or TRBV6-3 to TRBJ2-1; D perhaps matches TRBD2 (6 bases). The V and J ends lost 2 bases and 3 bases respectively, with 11 bases between them. Germline CDR1 MNHEY, CDR2 SVGEGT. The CDR3 runs 15 residues. CDR3 sequence (DNA): TGTGCCAGCAGTTACCGGGACTGGGGCTACAATGAGCAGTTCTTC. Protein product: CASSYRDWGYNEQFF.

This clonotype was observed many times. The CDR3 here is CASSFTGGAEKLFF. CDR3 in DNA: TGTGCCAGCAGTTTTACAGGGGGCGCGGAAAAACTGTTTTTT. V is TRBV12-3 or TRBV12-4 and J is TRBJ1-4, with TRBD1 matching 9 bases. The V segment lost 3 bases and the J segment 8 bases; nucleotides outside the gene matches: 4. The CDR3 covers 14 residues.

This sequence joins TRBV7-6 and TRBJ2-2; 9 nucleotides match TRBD1. V shed 8 bases, J shed 6 bases, and the junction held 37 bases outside the gene matches. CDR1 SGHVS and CDR2 FNYEAQ come from the germline V gene. The CDR3 has 24 residues. The CDR3 DNA reads TGTGCCAGCGGGCCAGTTGACTCCCTCGGACAGGGGATCCAGGGGTTCGAAACACCCGGGGAGCTGTTTTTT. Translating gives CASGPVDSLGQGIQGFETPGELFF.

This clonotype was picked up a small number of times. The V call is TRBV7-9, the J call TRBJ2-7; the match to TRBD1 covers 8 bases. V gave up 5 bases and J gave up 1 base; unmatched junction bases: 7. Germline values: CDR1 SEHNR, CDR2 FQNEAQ (reference sequence). This CDR3 has 15 amino acids. CDR3: CASSPGDRRSYEQYF. The CDR3 DNA sequence: TGTGCCAGCAGCCCTGGGGACAGGCGATCCTACGAGCAGTACTTC.

The table lists this clonotype with many counts. The chain's CDR3 is CASTVGELAASYNEQFF. The CDR3 region has the DNA TGTGCCAGCACCGTCGGGGAACTAGCGGCCTCCTACAATGAGCAGTTCTTC. The chain joins TRBV7-2 to TRBJ2-1; TRBD2 matches at 8 bases. The length of the CDR3 is 17 residues. Trimming cost V 7 bases and J 0 bases; bases outside gene matches: 11. Germline CDR1 is SGHTA and CDR2 is FQGNSA.

This clonotype occurred once. Mismatch with germline at one junction end may stem from a read error. The chain joins TRBV11-2 to TRBJ2-1; 7 nucleotides align to TRBD2. Germline CDR1 reads SGHAT; CDR2 reads FQNNGV. The CDR3 covers 14 residues. CDR3 sequence (DNA): TGTGCCAGCAGCTTCGGGGGGTCGTACAATGCGCAGTTCTTC. It is translated as CASSFGGSYNAQFF.

This clonotype was observed a few times. The CDR3 is CASSPPGAGGETQYF. The CDR3 coding sequence is TGTGCCAGCAGTCCCCCTGGGGCAGGGGGAGAGACCCAGTACTTC. This sequence joins TRBV12-3 or TRBV12-4 and TRBJ2-5; TRBD1 matches 7 bases. V shed 5 bases and J 4 bases; nucleotides not matched to a gene: 10. CDR3 size: 15 residues.

This clonotype was observed a few times. The chain has TRBV7-2 and TRBJ2-5; D possibly corresponds to TRBD1 (6 bases). V dropped 2 bases and J dropped 2 bases, with 9 bases sitting between them. Germline V gives CDR1 SGHTA, CDR2 FQGNSA. The CDR3 spans 14 residues. CDR3: CASSLHRAQETQYF. CDR3 bases: TGTGCCAGCAGCTTACACAGGGCTCAAGAGACCCAGTACTTC.

This clonotype has ten or more counts. The chain has TRBV20-1 and TRBJ1-2, with TRBD1 identical over 8 bases. Trimming at V came to 3 bases and at J to 4 bases, leaving 4 bases not matched to a gene. CDR1 is DFQATT, CDR2 SNEGSKA, per germline (reference sequence). The length of the CDR3 is 13 residues. The CDR3 bases are TGCAGTGCTAGTCACGGACAGGGCTATGGCTACACCTTC. This codes for CSASHGQGYGYTF.

This clonotype was recorded at least ten times. This chain uses TRBV29-1 with TRBJ2-2; 7 bases line up with TRBD1. In germline, CDR1 is SQVTM, CDR2 ANQGSEA. Trimming took 3 bases from V and 7 from J; bases not matched to a gene: 14. This CDR3 contains 16 residues. The CDR3 sequence: CSVEGEQGPQGGELFF. The CDR3 DNA reads TGCAGCGTTGAGGGGGAACAGGGGCCCCAAGGCGGGGAGCTGTTTTTT.

There are many counts of this clonotype. In nucleotides, the CDR3 is TGTGCCAGCAGTCCCCCGTCGGACAGGGGGCATCAGCCCCAGCATTTT. Residues: CASSPPSDRGHQPQHF. The J gene is TRBJ1-5, the V gene TRBV12-3 or TRBV12-4, with 11 bases identical to TRBD1. The ends lost 5 bases at V and 5 bases at J; junction bases unmatched: 8. This CDR3 spans 16 amino acids.

About this clonotype: A read error may explain this, as a much larger clone is one base away. The chain couples TRBV27 to TRBJ2-1; 7 bases match TRBD1. Germline V CDR1 and CDR2: MNHEY, SMNVEV (reference sequence). The CDR3 spans 13 residues. CDR3 amino acids: CASRDSNYNGQFF. Written as DNA, the CDR3 is TGTGCCAGCCGGGACAGCAACTACAATGGGCAGTTCTTC.

This sequence joins TRBV7-8 and TRBJ2-3; possibly TRBD1 for D (6 bases). Trimming left V 4 bases short and J 1 base short, with 12 bases between. This CDR3 has 15 amino acids. Germline V gene lookup returns CDR1 SGHVS and CDR2 FQNEAQ. For the CDR3, the DNA is TGTGCCAGCAGCTCTCACAGGACAGGCACAGATACGCAGTATTTT. Translating gives CASSSHRTGTDTQYF.

This clonotype was seen at least ten times. The genes are TRBV11-1 and TRBJ2-7; the D call may be TRBD1 or TRBD2 (5 bases each). This CDR3 is built from 14 residues. V lost 6 bases and J 5 bases, leaving 17 bases between the germline ends. In germline, CDR1 is SGHAT, CDR2 FQDESV (reference sequence). CDR3 amino acids: CASSNRGPRDEQYF. DNA of the CDR3: TGTGCCAGCAGTAACCGGGGCCCGAGGGACGAGCAGTACTTC.

This clonotype occurred many times. This sequence joins TRBV28 and TRBJ2-5; D perhaps matches TRBD2 (5 bases). Per germline, CDR1 MDHEN and CDR2 SYDVKM. Trimming removed 7 bases at V and 5 bases at J, with 14 bases between. This CDR3 has 13 amino acids. The CDR3 nucleotides are TGTGCCAGCAACGCGGGTGCGATGGAGACCCAGTACTTC. The encoded protein is CASNAGAMETQYF.